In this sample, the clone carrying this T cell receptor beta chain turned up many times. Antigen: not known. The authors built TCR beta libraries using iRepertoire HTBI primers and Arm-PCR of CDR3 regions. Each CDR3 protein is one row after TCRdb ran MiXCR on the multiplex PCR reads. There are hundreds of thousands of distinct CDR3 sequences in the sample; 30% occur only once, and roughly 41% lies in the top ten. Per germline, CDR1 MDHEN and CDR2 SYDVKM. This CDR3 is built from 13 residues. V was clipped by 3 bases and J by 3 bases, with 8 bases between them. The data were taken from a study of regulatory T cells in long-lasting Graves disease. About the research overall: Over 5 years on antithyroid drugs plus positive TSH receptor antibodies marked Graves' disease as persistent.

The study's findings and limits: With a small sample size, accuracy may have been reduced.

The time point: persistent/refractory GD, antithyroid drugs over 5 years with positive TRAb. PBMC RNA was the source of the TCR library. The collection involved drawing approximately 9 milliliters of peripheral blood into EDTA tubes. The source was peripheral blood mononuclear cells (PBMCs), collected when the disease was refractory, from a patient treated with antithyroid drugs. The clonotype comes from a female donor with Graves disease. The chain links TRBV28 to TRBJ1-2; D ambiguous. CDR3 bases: TGTGCCAGCAGTTTTTCGCTTCACTATGGCTACACCTTC. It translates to CASSFSLHYGYTF.